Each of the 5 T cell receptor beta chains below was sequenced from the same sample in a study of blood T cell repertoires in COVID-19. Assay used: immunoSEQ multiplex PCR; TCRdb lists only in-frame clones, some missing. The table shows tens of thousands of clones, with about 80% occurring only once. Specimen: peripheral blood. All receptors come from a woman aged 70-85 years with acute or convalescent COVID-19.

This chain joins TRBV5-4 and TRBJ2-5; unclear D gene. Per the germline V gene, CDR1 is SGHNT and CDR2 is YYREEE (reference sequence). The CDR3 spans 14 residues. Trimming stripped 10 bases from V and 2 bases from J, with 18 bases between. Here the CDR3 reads CAHSPTRKQETQYF. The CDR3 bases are TGTGCCCATTCCCCCACCAGAAAGCAAGAGACCCAGTACTTC.

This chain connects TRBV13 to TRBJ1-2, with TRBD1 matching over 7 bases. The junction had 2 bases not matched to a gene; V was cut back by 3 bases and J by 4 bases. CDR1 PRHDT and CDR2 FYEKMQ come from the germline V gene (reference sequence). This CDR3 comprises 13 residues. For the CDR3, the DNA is TGTGCCAGCAGCTTCGACAGGGCCTATGGCTACACCTTC. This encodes CASSFDRAYGYTF. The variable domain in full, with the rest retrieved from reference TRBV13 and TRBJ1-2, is AAGVIQSPRHLIKEKRETATLKCYPIPRHDTVYWYQQGPGQDPQFLISFYEKMQSDKGSIPDRFSAQQFSDYHSELNMSSLELGDSALYFCASSFDRAYGYTFGSGTRLTVV.

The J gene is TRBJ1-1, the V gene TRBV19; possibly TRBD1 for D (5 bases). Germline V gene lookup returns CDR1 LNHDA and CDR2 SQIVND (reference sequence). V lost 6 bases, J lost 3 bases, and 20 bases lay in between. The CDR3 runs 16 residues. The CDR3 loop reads CASSSTGTGVYTEAFF. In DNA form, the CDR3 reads TGTGCCAGTAGCTCGACTGGGACGGGGGTCTACACTGAAGCTTTCTTT.

CDR3 DNA sequence: TGTGCCAGCAGTCTGCCCCGACTAGCGGGGGGGCCTGAGAAAGAGACCCAGTACTTC. This encodes CASSLPRLAGGPEKETQYF. The rearrangement links TRBV2 to TRBJ2-5; 14 bases fit TRBD2. CDR1 and CDR2 from the germline V gene are SNHLY and FYNNEI. The CDR3 contains 19 residues. With V trimmed by 5 bases and J by 3 bases, 14 bases remained unmatched. The full variable domain, with the rest looked up from reference TRBV2 and TRBJ2-5, is EPEVTQTPSHQVTQMGQEVILRCVPISNHLYFYWYRQILGQKVEFLVSFYNNEISEKSEIFDDQFSVERPDGSNFTLKIRSTKLEDSAMYFCASSLPRLAGGPEKETQYFGPGTRLLVL.

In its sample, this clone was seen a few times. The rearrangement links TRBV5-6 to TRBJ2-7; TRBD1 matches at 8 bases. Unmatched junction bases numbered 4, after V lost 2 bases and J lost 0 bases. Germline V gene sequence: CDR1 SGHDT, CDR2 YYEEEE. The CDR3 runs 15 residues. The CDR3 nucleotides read TGTGCCAGCAGCTTAAGGGACAGGACCTCCTACGAGCAGTACTTC. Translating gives CASSLRDRTSYEQYF.